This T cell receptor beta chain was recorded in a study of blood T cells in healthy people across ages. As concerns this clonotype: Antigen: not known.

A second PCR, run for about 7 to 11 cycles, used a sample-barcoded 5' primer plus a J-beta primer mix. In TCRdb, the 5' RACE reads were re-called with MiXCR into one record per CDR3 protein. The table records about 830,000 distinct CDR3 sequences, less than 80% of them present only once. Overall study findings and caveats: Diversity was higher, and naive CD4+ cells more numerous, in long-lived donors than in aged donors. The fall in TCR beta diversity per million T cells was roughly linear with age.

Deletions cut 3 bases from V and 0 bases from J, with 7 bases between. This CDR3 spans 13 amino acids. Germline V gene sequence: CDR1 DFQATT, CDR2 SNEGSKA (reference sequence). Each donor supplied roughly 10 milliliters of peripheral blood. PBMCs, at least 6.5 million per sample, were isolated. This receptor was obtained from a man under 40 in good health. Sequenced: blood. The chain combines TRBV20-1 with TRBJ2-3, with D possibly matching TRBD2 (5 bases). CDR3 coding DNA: TGCAGTGCTAGGAGCGGTAGCACAGATACGCAGTATTTT. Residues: CSARSGSTDTQYF.